The rows below give T cell receptor beta chains drawn from one sample of a study of T-cell reconstitution after alpha-beta-depleted transplantation in children. TCRdb called the PCR reads again in MiXCR, with one record for every CDR3 protein. The sample holds 420,000 or so distinct CDR3 sequences, approximately 11% seen once. Specimen: PBMCs from the stem cell graft donor, collected from the stem cell graft. All receptors derive from a human donor who donated a stem cell graft to a child with acute myeloid leukemia. The CDR3 runs from the conserved cysteine through the conserved F or W. A D gene is named only where the DNA matches it firmly. Some rows mark clone size as missing; the rest say once, few, many or name a class of expanded clone.

d_call,j_call,v_call,clone_size,cdr3_aa,cdr3_nt
TRBD1,TRBJ1-1,TRBV11-1,NA,CASSLVQGAVGLNTEAFF,TGTGCCAGCAGCTTAGTCCAGGGGGCAGTTGGTTTGAACACTGAAGCTTTCTTT
NA,TRBJ2-3,TRBV7-2,many,CASSPGNADTQYF,TGTGCCAGCAGCCCTGGCAATGCAGATACGCAGTATTTT
TRBD1,TRBJ2-6,TRBV20-1,many,CSATQTGVGANVLTF,TGCAGTGCTACCCAAACAGGGGTAGGGGCCAACGTCCTGACTTTC
TRBD2,TRBJ2-3,TRBV9,few,CASSVGGGSGTDTQYF,TGTGCCAGCAGCGTAGGTGGCGGGAGTGGCACAGATACGCAGTATTTT
NA,TRBJ2-1,TRBV6-5,NA,CASSYSVAASNEQFF,TGTGCCAGCAGTTACTCCGTAGCGGCTAGCAATGAGCAGTTCTTC
TRBD1,TRBJ2-5,TRBV12-3/TRBV12-4,few,CASRLSTGGQETQYF,TGTGCCAGCAGACTCTCGACAGGGGGCCAAGAGACCCAGTACTTC
NA,TRBJ2-3,TRBV11-3,few,CASSLGPLSTDTQYF,TGTGCCAGCAGCCTCGGGCCTTTGAGCACAGATACGCAGTATTTT
TRBD1,TRBJ2-5,TRBV10-3,few,CAISETGTGGETQYF,TGTGCCATCAGTGAAACCGGGACAGGGGGAGAGACCCAGTACTTC
NA,TRBJ2-3,TRBV11-2,few,CASSLSVATDTQYF,TGTGCCAGCAGCTTATCAGTCGCCACAGATACGCAGTATTTT
NA,TRBJ2-1,TRBV7-9,few,CASSLLTPSDEQFF,TGTGCCAGCAGCCTTCTGACCCCCAGCGATGAGCAGTTCTTC
NA,TRBJ2-3,TRBV3-1,many,CASSQDNTDTQYF,TGTGCCAGCAGCCAAGATAACACAGATACGCAGTATTTT
NA,TRBJ2-7,TRBV30,NA,CAWSVPEQGSHEQYF,TGTGCCTGGAGTGTACCGGAGCAGGGGTCCCACGAGCAGTACTTC
NA,TRBJ2-2,TRBV6-5,few,CASSSGPNTGELFF,TGTGCCAGCAGTTCGGGACCAAACACCGGGGAGCTGTTTTTT
NA,TRBJ2-7,TRBV9,many,CASSRNFYEQYF,TGTGCCAGCAGCCGAAACTTCTACGAGCAGTACTTC
TRBD2,TRBJ2-2,TRBV30,NA,CAWRAGTRDTGELFF,TGTGCCTGGAGAGCTGGGACTAGGGACACCGGGGAGCTGTTTTTT
NA,TRBJ1-2,TRBV10-3,NA,CAISESPATTANYGYTF,TGTGCCATCAGTGAGTCCCCGGCCACCACGGCTAACTATGGCTACACCTTC
NA,TRBJ2-3,TRBV20-1,few,CSATGRAQDTQYF,TGCAGTGCTACGGGCCGGGCCCAAGATACGCAGTATTTT
TRBD1,TRBJ1-1,TRBV5-1,NA,CASSSSTGIIAEAFF,TGCGCCAGCAGCTCCTCGACAGGGATCATCGCTGAAGCTTTCTTT
TRBD1,TRBJ1-4,TRBV12-3/TRBV12-4,NA,CASKDPGRGNGKLFF,TGTGCCAGCAAAGACCCCGGCAGGGGGAACGGAAAACTGTTTTTT
TRBD1,TRBJ2-2,TRBV15,few,CATSRVGTVNTGELFF,TGTGCCACCAGCAGAGTTGGGACAGTGAACACCGGGGAGCTGTTTTTT
NA,TRBJ2-1,TRBV12-3/TRBV12-4,few,CASTQESVNEQFF,TGTGCCAGCACCCAAGAGAGCGTAAATGAGCAGTTCTTC
NA,TRBJ2-5,TRBV18,NA,CASSEEGSQYF,TGTGCCAGCTCAGAAGAGGGGTCCCAGTACTTC
TRBD2,TRBJ2-2,TRBV12-3/TRBV12-4,NA,CASSGGLAGALWGNTGELFF,TGTGCCAGCAGTGGGGGACTAGCGGGGGCCCTTTGGGGCAACACCGGGGAGCTGTTTTTT
TRBD2,TRBJ2-3,TRBV5-8,many,CASSLDVAGGPADTQYF,TGTGCCAGCAGCTTGGATGTTGCGGGGGGGCCAGCAGATACGCAGTATTTT
NA,TRBJ1-1,TRBV29-1,many,CSVQNTEAFF,TGCAGCGTACAGAACACTGAAGCTTTCTTT
NA,TRBJ1-3,TRBV7-2,many,CASSLAARNTIYF,TGTGCCAGCAGCTTAGCGGCCCGAAACACCATATATTTT
NA,TRBJ1-6,TRBV27,few,CASSRTSYSPLHF,TGTGCCAGCAGCCGGACTTCTTATTCACCCCTCCACTTT
TRBD2,TRBJ2-5,TRBV30,NA,CAWSVRAGGRETQYF,TGTGCCTGGAGTGTAAGGGCGGGGGGACGGGAGACCCAGTACTTC
NA,TRBJ2-2,TRBV10-3,few,CAISGGLTGELFF,TGTGCCATCAGCGGGGGCCTCACCGGGGAGCTGTTTTTT
TRBD1,TRBJ2-2,TRBV7-8,few,CASSRRQGAGAGELFF,TGTGCCAGCAGCAGGCGACAGGGGGCTGGTGCCGGGGAGCTGTTTTTT
TRBD2,TRBJ2-5,TRBV7-2,NA,CASSPQLAGGKETQYF,TGTGCCAGCAGCCCACAGTTAGCGGGAGGGAAAGAGACCCAGTACTTC
TRBD2,TRBJ2-3,TRBV6-1,NA,CASSELAGGKGDTQYF,TGTGCCAGCAGTGAACTAGCGGGAGGGAAGGGGGATACGCAGTATTTT
TRBD1,TRBJ1-1,TRBV6-1,NA,CASSPRTGEFEAFF,TGTGCCAGCAGTCCCCGGACAGGGGAGTTTGAAGCTTTCTTC
TRBD2,TRBJ2-1,TRBV9,NA,CASSGTSGIFNEQFF,TGTGCCAGCAGCGGGACTAGCGGGATCTTTAATGAGCAGTTCTTC
TRBD2,TRBJ2-1,TRBV7-6,NA,CASSHRLAGVNEQFF,TGTGCCAGCAGCCATAGACTAGCGGGAGTCAATGAGCAGTTCTTC
TRBD1,TRBJ1-4,TRBV6-1,few,CASRGTGEEKLFF,TGTGCCAGCAGGGGGACAGGGGAGGAAAAACTGTTTTTT
TRBD2,TRBJ2-2,TRBV10-3,few,CATLRPGLAEHTGELFF,TGTGCCACCCTCCGTCCGGGACTAGCGGAACACACCGGGGAGCTGTTTTTT
NA,TRBJ2-5,TRBV5-1,few,CASSLDGTGRAQETQYF,TGCGCCAGCAGCCTGGATGGAACAGGGAGGGCGCAAGAGACCCAGTACTTC
TRBD2,TRBJ2-2,TRBV6-1,NA,CASRSGLVSPGELFF,TGTGCCAGCAGATCGGGACTAGTTAGTCCCGGGGAGCTGTTTTTT
NA,TRBJ2-4,TRBV6-1,NA,CASSPTQPSLGGIQYF,TGTGCCAGCAGTCCCACGCAACCCTCCCTTGGTGGGATTCAGTACTTC
NA,TRBJ1-1,TRBV6-1,many,CASSAQAEAFF,TGTGCCAGCAGTGCCCAGGCTGAAGCTTTCTTT
NA,TRBJ2-2,TRBV29-1,many,CSVSGTVNTGELFF,TGCAGCGTCTCCGGGACGGTGAACACCGGGGAGCTGTTTTTT